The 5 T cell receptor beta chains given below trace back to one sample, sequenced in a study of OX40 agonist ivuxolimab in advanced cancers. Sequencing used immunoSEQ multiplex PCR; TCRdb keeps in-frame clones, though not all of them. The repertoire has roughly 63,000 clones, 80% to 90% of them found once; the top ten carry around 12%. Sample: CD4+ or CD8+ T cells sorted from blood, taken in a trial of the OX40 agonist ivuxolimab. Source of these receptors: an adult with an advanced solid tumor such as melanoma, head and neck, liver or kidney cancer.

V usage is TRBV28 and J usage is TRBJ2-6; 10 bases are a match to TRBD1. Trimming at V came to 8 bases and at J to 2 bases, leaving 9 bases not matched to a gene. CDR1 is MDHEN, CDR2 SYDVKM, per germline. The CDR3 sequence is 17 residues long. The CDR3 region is CASSGQGTWAGANVLTF. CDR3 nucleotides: TGTGCCAGCTCGGGACAGGGGACTTGGGCTGGGGCCAACGTCCTGACTTTC.

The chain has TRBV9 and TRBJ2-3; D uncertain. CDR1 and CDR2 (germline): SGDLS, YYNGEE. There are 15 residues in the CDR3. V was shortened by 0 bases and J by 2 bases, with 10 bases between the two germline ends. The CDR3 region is CASSVGPRPTDTQYF. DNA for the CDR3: TGTGCCAGCAGCGTAGGTCCTCGGCCCACAGATACGCAGTATTTT. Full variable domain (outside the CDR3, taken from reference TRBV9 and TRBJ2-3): DSGVTQTPKHLITATGQRVTLRCSPRSGDLSVYWYQQSLDQGLQFLIQYYNGEERAKGNILERFSAQQFPDLHSELNLSSLELGDSALYFCASSVGPRPTDTQYFGPGTRLTVL.

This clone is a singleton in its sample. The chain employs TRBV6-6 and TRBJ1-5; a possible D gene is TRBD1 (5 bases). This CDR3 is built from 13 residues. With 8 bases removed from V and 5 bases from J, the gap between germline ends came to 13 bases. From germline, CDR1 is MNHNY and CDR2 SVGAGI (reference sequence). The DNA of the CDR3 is TGTGCCAGCGGAGGACACCTCTATCAGCCCCAGCATTTT. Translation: CASGGHLYQPQHF.

This CDR3 reads CASSIRLFSYNEQFF. As DNA, the CDR3 is TGTGCCAGTAGTATTAGACTCTTCTCCTACAATGAGCAGTTCTTC. The chain couples TRBV19 to TRBJ2-1; D is ambiguous. The CDR3 has 15 amino acids. The germline CDR1 and CDR2 sequences are LNHDA and SQIVND (reference sequence). Trimming pared 3 bases from V and 0 bases from J, leaving 9 bases between.

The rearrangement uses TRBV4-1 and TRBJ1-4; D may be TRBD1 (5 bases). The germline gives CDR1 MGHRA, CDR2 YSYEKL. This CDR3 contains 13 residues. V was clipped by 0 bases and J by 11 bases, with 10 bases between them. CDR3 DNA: TGCGCCAGCAGCCAAGATACAGGAGAGAAACTGTTTTTT. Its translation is CASSQDTGEKLFF.